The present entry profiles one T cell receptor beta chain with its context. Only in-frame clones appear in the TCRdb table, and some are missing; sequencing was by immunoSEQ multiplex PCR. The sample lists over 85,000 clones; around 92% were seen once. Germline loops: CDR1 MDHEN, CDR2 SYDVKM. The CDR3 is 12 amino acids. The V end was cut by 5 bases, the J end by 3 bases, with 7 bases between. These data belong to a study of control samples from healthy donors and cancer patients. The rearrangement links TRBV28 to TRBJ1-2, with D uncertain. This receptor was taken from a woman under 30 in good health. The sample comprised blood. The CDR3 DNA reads TGTGCCAGCAGTCCTGCGGACTATGGCTACACCTTC. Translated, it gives CASSPADYGYTF.